This TCR beta chain emerged from a study of radiation and T cells in renal cell carcinoma. Notes on this clone: The antigen is undetermined.

As for time point: blood 4 weeks post-SBRT, at nephrectomy. As for treatment: 15 Gy SBRT to primary tumor, nephrectomy 4 weeks later. Nephrectomy followed 15 Gy stereotactic body radiation by 4 weeks. After SBRT, blood was collected at 2 and 4 weeks, plus baseline. Study-level findings and limits: From baseline, blood top tumor clonotypes peaked at 2 weeks post-radiation.

Sequenced by immunoSEQ multiplex PCR; TCRdb stores in-frame clones only, minus some. The top ten hold about 6.3% of the sample, which has 50,000 to 70,000 clones, roughly 80% seen once. Germline-derived CDR1 and CDR2 are LNHDA and SQIVND (reference sequence). Trimming cost V 6 bases and J 4 bases, with 9 bases left between them. The CDR3 has 12 residues. This sample comprised blood, obtained from a patient whose treatment included radiotherapy and nephrectomy. The receptor was isolated from a man aged 55 to 70 with renal cell carcinoma. The chain has TRBV19 and TRBJ2-5, with D unclear. The CDR3 DNA sequence: TGTGCCAGTAGAGCTGGGCGAGAGACCCAGTACTTC. This codes for CASRAGRETQYF.